A single sample gave rise to the 5 T cell receptor beta chains below, sequenced in a study of shared clonotypes between healthy human individuals. Terminally differentiated effector memory CD45RA+ cells were excluded by CCR7 positive selection of CD45RO-negative cells. This table comes from immunoSEQ multiplex PCR, and its TCRdb copy is limited to in-frame clones, with some not included. Among roughly 1,800,000 clones, roughly 95% were seen once, and the ten largest hold 1.2%. Sequencing input: naive CD8+ T cells sorted from blood. These receptors were obtained from a man aged 18 to 30 in good health.

The chain carries TRBV4-1 and TRBJ2-1, with TRBD2 matching 10 bases. The CDR3 extends over 16 amino acids. CDR1 is MGHRA, CDR2 YSYEKL, per germline. The ends lost 1 base at V and 7 bases at J; junction bases unmatched: 7. The CDR3 DNA reads as TGCGCCAGCAGCCAAGGTCCTAGCGGGAGTAAAAATGAGCAGTTCTTC. The encoded protein is CASSQGPSGSKNEQFF.

The gene calls are TRBV7-6 and TRBJ1-1; no clear D. Germline V gives CDR1 SGHVS, CDR2 FNYEAQ. The CDR3 has 15 residues. Trimming removed 7 bases at V and 1 base at J, with 16 bases between. The CDR3 spells CASIPGGQTNTEAFF. In DNA form, the CDR3 reads TGTGCCAGCATCCCCGGCGGGCAGACGAACACTGAAGCTTTCTTT.

This chain joins TRBV7-9 and TRBJ1-5, with 11 bases identical to TRBD1. The CDR3 length is 15 residues. Germline lookup yields CDR1 SEHNR and CDR2 FQNEAQ (reference sequence). V lost 5 bases and J lost 6; bases outside the gene matches: 6. CDR3 sequence (DNA): TGTGCCAGCAGCACAGAAGGACAGGGGGCTCAGCCCCAGCATTTT. It encodes CASSTEGQGAQPQHF.

The genes are TRBV15 and TRBJ2-7; maybe TRBD1 (5 bases). The CDR3 is 12 amino acids. Germline CDR1 LNHNV, CDR2 YYDKDF (reference sequence). V lost 3 bases, J lost 5 bases, and 8 bases lay in between. CDR3 protein: CATSSVGDEQYF. For the CDR3, the DNA is TGTGCCACCAGCAGTGTAGGGGACGAGCAGTACTTC. Full variable domain (outside the CDR3, taken from reference TRBV15 and TRBJ2-7): DAMVIQNPRYQVTQFGKPVTLSCSQTLNHNVMYWYQQKSSQAPKLLFHYYDKDFNNEADTPDNFQSRRPNTSFCFLDIRSPGLGDTAMYLCATSSVGDEQYFGPGTRLTVT.

Notes on this clone: Different DNA sequences within this sample yield the same CDR3. The V call is TRBV9, the J call TRBJ2-7; either TRBD1 or TRBD2 may fit D (5 bases each). V was clipped by 3 bases and J by 4 bases, with 11 bases between them. Germline-derived CDR1 and CDR2 are SGDLS and YYNGEE. The CDR3 contains 13 residues. Written as DNA, the CDR3 is TGTGCCAGCAGCGGAGGGGACGGGTACGAGCAGTACTTC. Protein product: CASSGGDGYEQYF.